This T cell receptor beta chain was recovered during a study of shared clonotypes between healthy human individuals. Study-wide results and limits: Rarefaction showed that sequencing of sorted subsets was incomplete (despite large depth). The study found lower generation probabilities in non-shared clonotypes than in those shared by all four donors.

The V segment lost 5 bases and the J segment 5 bases; nucleotides outside the gene matches: 7. The CDR3 is 15 residues long. Per germline, CDR1 MNHEY and CDR2 SMNVEV (reference sequence). With respect to this clone: The antigen is not known.

Genomic DNA belonging to each subset was distributed in equal measure over several immunoSEQ plates. Produced via immunoSEQ multiplex PCR; TCRdb's table is partial and in-frame only. The table shows roughly 760,000 clones, with over 65% occurring only once. The V and J genes are TRBV27 and TRBJ2-3; 10 bases match TRBD2. Sequencing was done on a sample of memory CD4+ T cells sorted from blood. Subset here: CD45RA-negative fraction. This TCR derives from a woman in her twenties or thirties in good health. The CDR3 sequence: CASSQPGLARDTQYF. The CDR3, as DNA: TGTGCCAGCAGTCAACCGGGACTAGCGAGAGATACGCAGTATTTT.